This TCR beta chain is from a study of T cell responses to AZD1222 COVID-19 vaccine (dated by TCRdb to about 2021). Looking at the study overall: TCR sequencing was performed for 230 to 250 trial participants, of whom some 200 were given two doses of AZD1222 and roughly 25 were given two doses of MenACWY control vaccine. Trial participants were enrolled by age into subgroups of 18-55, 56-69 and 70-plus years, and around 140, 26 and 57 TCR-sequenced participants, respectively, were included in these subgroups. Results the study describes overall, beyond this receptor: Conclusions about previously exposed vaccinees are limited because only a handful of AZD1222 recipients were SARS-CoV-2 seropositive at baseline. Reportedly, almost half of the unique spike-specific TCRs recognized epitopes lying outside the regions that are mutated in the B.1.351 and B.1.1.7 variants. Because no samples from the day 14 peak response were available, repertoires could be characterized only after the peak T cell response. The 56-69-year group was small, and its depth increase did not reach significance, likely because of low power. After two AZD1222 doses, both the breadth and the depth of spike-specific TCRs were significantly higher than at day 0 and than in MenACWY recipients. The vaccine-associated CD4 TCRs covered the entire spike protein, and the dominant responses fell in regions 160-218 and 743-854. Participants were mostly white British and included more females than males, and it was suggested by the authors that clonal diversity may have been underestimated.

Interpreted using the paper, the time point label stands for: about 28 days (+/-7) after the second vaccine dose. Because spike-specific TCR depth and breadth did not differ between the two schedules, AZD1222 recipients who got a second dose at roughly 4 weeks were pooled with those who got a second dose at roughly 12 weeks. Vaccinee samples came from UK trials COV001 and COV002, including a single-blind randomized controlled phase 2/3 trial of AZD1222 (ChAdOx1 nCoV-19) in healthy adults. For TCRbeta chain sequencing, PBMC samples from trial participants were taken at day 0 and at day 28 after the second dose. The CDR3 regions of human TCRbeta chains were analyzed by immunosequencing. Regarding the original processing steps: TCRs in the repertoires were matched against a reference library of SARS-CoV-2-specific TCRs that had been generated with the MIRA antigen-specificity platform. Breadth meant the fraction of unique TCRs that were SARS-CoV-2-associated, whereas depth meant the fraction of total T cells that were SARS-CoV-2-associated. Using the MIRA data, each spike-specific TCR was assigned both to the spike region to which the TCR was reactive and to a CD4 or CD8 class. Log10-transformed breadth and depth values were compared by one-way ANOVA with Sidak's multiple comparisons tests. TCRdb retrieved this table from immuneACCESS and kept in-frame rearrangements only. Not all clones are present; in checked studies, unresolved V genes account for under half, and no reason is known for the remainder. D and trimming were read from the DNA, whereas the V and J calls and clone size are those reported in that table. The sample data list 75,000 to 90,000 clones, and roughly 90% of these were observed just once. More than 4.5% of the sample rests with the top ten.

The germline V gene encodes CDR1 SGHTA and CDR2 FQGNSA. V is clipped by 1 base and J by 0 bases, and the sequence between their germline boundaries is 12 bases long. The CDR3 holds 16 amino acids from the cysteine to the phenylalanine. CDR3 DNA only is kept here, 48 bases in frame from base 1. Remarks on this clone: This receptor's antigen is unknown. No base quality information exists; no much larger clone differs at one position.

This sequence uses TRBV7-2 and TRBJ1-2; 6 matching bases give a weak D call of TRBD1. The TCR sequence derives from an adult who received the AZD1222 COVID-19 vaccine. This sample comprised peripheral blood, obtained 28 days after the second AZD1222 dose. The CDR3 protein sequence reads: CASSLESRGSNYGYTF. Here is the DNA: TGTGCCAGCAGCTTAGAGAGCAGGGGATCTAACTATGGCTACACCTTC.